This T cell receptor beta chain was documented in a study of blood T cell repertoires in COVID-19. About the study: PBMCs, B-cell-depleted T cells, or T cells were the source of the cDNA or gDNA that made up the material.

Assay: immunoSEQ multiplex PCR; the TCRdb copy retains only in-frame clones and omits some. The table has fewer than 200,000 clones, roughly 78% seen once. In this sample, this clone turned up many times. Other DNA sequences of this sample code for an identical CDR3. Sequencing was performed on peripheral blood. The TCR sequence derives from a woman aged 55-75 years with COVID-19, enrolled during active disease.

The CDR3 spells CASSIAGSYGYTF. The CDR3 region has the DNA TGTGCCAGTAGCATTGCAGGAAGCTATGGCTACACCTTC. The J gene is TRBJ1-2, the V gene TRBV19; D call uncertain. Germline CDR1 reads LNHDA; CDR2 reads SQIVND (reference sequence). Trimming removed 6 bases at V and 4 bases at J, with 12 bases between. The CDR3 loop spans 13 amino acids.